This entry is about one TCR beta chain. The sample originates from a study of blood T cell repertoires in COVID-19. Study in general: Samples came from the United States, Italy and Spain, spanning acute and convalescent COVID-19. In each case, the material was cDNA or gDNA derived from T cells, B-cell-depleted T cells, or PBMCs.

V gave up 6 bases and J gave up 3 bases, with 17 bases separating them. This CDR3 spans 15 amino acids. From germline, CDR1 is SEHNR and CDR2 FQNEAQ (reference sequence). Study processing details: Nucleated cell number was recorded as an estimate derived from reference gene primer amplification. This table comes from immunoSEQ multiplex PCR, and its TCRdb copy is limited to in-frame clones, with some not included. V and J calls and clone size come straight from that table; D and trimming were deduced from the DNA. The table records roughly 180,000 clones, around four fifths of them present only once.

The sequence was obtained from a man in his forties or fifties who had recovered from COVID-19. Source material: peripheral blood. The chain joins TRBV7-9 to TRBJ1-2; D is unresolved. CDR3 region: CASRVANGRDYGYTF. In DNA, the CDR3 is TGTGCCAGCAGGGTAGCCAATGGCAGAGACTATGGCTACACCTTC.